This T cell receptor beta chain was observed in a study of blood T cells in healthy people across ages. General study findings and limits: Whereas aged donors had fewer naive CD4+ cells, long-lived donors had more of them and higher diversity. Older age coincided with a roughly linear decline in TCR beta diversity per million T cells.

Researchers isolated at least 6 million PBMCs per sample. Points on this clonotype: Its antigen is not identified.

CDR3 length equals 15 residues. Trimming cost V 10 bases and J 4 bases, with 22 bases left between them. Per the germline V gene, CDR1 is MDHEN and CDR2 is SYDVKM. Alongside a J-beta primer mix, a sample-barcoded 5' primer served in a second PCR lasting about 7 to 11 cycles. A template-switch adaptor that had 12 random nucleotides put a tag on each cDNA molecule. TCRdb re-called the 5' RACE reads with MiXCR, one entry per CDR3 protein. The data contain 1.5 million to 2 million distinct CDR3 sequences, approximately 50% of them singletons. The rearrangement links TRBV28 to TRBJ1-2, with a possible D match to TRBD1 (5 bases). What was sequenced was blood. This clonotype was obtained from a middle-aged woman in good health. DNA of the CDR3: TGTGCCACTCTCTCTGCCGGGGGGAGGGGCTATGGCTACACCTTC. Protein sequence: CATLSAGGRGYGYTF.